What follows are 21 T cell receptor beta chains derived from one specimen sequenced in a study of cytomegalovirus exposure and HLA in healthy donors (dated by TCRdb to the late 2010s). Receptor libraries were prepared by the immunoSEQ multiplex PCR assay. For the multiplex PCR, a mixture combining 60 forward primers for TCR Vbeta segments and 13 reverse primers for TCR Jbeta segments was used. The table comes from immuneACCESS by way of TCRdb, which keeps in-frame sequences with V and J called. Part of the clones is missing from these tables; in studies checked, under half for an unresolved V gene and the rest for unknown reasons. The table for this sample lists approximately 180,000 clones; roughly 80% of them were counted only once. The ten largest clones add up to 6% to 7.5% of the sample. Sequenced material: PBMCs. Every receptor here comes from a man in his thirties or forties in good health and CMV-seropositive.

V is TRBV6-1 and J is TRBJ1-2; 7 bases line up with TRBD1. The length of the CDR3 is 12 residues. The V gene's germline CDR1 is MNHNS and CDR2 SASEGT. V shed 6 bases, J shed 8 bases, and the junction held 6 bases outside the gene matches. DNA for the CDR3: TGTGCCAGCAGCCAGGGGGGACGCGGCTACACCTTC. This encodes CASSQGGRGYTF.

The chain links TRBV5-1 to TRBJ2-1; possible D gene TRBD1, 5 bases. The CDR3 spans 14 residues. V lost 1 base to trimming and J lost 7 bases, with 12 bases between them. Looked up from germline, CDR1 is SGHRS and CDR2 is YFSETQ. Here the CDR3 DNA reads TGCGCCAGCAGCTTGAAGGGGCAGACGAATGAGCAGTTCTTC. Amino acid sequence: CASSLKGQTNEQFF.

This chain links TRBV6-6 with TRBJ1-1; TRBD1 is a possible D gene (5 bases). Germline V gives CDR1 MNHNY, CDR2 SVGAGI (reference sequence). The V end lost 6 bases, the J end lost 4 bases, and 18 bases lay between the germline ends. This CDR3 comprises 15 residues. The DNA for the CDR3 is TGTGCCAGCAGCCTCCCGCAGGGTCGGAGCACTGAAGCTTTCTTT. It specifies CASSLPQGRSTEAFF.

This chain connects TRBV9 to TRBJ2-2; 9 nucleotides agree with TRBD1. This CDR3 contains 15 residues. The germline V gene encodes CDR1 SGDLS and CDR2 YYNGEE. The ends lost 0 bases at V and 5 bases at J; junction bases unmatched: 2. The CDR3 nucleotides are TGTGCCAGCAGCGTAGGACAGGGGGTGACCGGGGAGCTGTTTTTT. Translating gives CASSVGQGVTGELFF.

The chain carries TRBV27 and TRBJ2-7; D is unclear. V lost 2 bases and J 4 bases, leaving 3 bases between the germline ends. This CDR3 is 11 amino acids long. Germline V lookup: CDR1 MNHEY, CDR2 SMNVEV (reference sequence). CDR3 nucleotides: TGTGCCAGCAGTTTACGGTACGAGCAGTACTTC. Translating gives CASSLRYEQYF.

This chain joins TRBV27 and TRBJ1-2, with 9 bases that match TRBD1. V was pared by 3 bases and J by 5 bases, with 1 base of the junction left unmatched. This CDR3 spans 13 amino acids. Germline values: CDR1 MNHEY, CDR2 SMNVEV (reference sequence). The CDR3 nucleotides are TGTGCCAGCAGTTTGGGACAGGGTTATGGCTACACCTTC. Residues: CASSLGQGYGYTF.

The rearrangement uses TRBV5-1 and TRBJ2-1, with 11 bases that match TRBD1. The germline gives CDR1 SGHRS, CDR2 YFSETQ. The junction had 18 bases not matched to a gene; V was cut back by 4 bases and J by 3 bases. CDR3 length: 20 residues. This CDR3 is CASSAPGGQGVPGFYNEQFF. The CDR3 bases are TGCGCCAGCAGCGCCCCGGGGGGACAGGGGGTCCCCGGGTTCTACAATGAGCAGTTCTTC.

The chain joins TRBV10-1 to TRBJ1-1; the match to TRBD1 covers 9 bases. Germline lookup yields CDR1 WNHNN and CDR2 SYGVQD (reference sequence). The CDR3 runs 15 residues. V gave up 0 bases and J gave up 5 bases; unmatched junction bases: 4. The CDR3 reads CASSESTGGRTEAFF. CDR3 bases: TGCGCCAGCAGTGAGTCGACAGGGGGAAGGACTGAAGCTTTCTTT.

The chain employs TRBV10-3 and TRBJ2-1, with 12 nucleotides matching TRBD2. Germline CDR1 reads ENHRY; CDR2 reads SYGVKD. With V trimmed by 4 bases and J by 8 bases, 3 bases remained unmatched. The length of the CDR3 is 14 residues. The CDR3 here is CAISGRLAGDEQFF. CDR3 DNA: TGTGCCATCAGTGGAAGACTAGCGGGGGATGAGCAGTTCTTC.

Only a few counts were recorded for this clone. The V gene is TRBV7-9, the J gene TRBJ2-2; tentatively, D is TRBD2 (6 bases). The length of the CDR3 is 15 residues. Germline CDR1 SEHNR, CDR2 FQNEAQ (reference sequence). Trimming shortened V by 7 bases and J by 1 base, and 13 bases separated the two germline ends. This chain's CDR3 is CASMSGGVNTGELFF. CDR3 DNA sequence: TGTGCCAGCATGAGTGGCGGGGTGAACACCGGGGAGCTGTTTTTT.

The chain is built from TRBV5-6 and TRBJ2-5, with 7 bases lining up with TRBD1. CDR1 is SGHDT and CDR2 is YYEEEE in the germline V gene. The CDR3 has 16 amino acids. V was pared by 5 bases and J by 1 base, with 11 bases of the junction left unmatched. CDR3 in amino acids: CASRTTGDIPQETQYF. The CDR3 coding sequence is TGTGCCAGCAGGACTACAGGGGATATCCCCCAAGAGACCCAGTACTTC.

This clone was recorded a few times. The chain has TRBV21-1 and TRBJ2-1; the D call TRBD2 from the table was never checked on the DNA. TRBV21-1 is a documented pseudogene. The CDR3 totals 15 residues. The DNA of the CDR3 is TGTGCCAGCAGCAATTACGAGCGGGAGTTCAATGAGCAGTTCTTC. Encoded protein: CASSNYEREFNEQFF.

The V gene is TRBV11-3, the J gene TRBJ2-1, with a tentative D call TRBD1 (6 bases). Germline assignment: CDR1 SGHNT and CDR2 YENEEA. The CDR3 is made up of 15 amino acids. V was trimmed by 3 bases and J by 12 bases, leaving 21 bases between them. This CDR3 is CASSFGVDRGFVQFF. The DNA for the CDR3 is TGTGCCAGCAGCTTCGGGGTAGATAGGGGGTTTGTGCAGTTCTTC.

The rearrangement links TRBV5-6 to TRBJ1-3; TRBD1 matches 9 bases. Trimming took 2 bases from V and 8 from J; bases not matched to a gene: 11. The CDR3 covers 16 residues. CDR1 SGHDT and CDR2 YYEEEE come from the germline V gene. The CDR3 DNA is TGTGCCAGCAGCTTTGGGACAGGGCCCCCGGGGGACACCATATATTTT. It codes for CASSFGTGPPGDTIYF.

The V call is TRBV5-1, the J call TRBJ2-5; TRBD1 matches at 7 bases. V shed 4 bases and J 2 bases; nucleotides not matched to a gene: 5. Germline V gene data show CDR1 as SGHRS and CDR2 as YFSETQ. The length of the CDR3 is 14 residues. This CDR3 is CASSIGTVQETQYF. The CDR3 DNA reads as TGCGCCAGCAGCATAGGGACAGTACAAGAGACCCAGTACTTC. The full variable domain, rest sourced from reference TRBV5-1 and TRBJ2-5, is KAGVTQTPRYLIKTRGQQVTLSCSPISGHRSVSWYQQTPGQGLQFLFEYFSETQRNKGNFPGRFSGRQFSNSRSEMNVSTLELGDSALYLCASSIGTVQETQYFGPGTRLLVL.

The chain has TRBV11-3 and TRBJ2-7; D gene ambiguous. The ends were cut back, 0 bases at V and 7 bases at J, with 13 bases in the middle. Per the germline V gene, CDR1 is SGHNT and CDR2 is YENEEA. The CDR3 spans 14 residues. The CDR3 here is CASSLDGPPQEQYF. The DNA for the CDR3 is TGTGCCAGCAGCTTAGATGGCCCCCCCCAGGAGCAGTACTTC.

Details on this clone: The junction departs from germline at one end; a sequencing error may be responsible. CDR3 protein: CASSLSGANALTF. The CDR3 DNA is TGTGCCAGCAGCTTATCTGGGGCCAACGCCCTGACTTTC. The V gene is TRBV5-4, the J gene TRBJ2-6, with D tentatively TRBD1 (5 bases). From germline, CDR1 is SGHNT and CDR2 YYREEE (reference sequence). CDR3 length equals 13 residues. The full variable domain, with the rest looked up from reference TRBV5-4 and TRBJ2-6, is ETGVTQSPTHLIKTRGQQVTLRCSSQSGHNTVSWYQQALGQGPQFIFQYYREEENGRGNFPPRFSGLQFPNYSSELNVNALELDDSALYLCASSLSGANALTFGAGSRLTVL.

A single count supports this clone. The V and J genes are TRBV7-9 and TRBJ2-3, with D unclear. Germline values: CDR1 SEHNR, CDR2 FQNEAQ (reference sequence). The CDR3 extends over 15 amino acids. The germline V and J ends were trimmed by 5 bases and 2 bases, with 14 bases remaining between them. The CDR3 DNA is TGTGCCAGCAGCCACGGTGGCAGGATCACAGATACGCAGTATTTT. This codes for CASSHGGRITDTQYF. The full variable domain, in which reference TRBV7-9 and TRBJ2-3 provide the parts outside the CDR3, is DTGVSQNPRHKITKRGQNVTFRCDPISEHNRLYWYRQTLGQGPEFLTYFQNEAQLEKSRLLSDRFSAERPKGSFSTLEIQRTEQGDSAMYLCASSHGGRITDTQYFGPGTRLTVL.

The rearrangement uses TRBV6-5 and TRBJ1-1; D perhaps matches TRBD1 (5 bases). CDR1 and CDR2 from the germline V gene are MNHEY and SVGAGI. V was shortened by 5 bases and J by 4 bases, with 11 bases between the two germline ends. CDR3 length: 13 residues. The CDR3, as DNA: TGTGCCAGCAGTGAGACAGTTATCACTGAAGCTTTCTTT. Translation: CASSETVITEAFF.

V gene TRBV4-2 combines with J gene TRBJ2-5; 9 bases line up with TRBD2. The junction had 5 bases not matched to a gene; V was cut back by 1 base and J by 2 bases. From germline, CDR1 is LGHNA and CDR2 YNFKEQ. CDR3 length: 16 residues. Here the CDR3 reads CASSQGTSGRQETQYF. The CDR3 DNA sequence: TGTGCCAGCAGCCAAGGAACTAGCGGGCGGCAAGAGACCCAGTACTTC.

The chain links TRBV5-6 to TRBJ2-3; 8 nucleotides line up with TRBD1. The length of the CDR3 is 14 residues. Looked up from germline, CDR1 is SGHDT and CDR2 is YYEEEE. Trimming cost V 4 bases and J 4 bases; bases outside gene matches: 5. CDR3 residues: CASSRQGSADTQYF. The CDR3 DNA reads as TGTGCCAGCAGCCGACAGGGGAGCGCAGATACGCAGTATTTT.